One sample yielded the 25 T cell receptor beta chains listed below, sequenced in a study of early T cells in non-severe SARS-CoV-2 infection. TCRdb reprocessed the 5' RACE reads via MiXCR and lists one record per CDR3 protein. The data contain about 26,000 distinct CDR3 sequences, 5.1% of them singletons. Source material: whole blood. These receptors all stem from an adult who was a healthcare worker with PCR-confirmed SARS-CoV-2 infection or an uninfected control (not recorded which).

This clonotype has at least ten counts. The chain couples TRBV6-6 to TRBJ2-5; either TRBD1 or TRBD2 may fit D (5 bases each). The germline V gene encodes CDR1 MNHNY and CDR2 SVGAGI (reference sequence). The CDR3 totals 13 residues. V dropped 5 bases and J dropped 5 bases, with 12 bases sitting between them. The CDR3 loop is CASSEGFRETQYF. CDR3 coding DNA: TGTGCCAGCAGTGAGGGGTTCCGCGAGACCCAGTACTTC.

There are many counts of this clonotype. The J gene is TRBJ1-1, the V gene TRBV9; 8 bases agree with TRBD1. Looked up from germline, CDR1 is SGDLS and CDR2 is YYNGEE. This CDR3 is 13 amino acids long. V lost 3 bases, J lost 5 bases, and 3 bases stayed unmatched. This CDR3 reads CASSAQGGTEAFF. CDR3 coding DNA: TGTGCCAGCAGCGCACAGGGGGGGACTGAAGCTTTCTTT.

This clonotype was picked up many times. V gene TRBV10-3 combines with J gene TRBJ2-7; D unclear. This CDR3 spans 13 amino acids. Germline-derived CDR1 and CDR2 are ENHRY and SYGVKD. Trimming left V 4 bases short and J 2 bases short, with 9 bases between. Written as DNA, the CDR3 is TGTGCCATCAGTGCCAACGGGCCCTACGAGCAGTACTTC. It yields the protein CAISANGPYEQYF.

V and J are TRBV12-3 or TRBV12-4 and TRBJ1-1; TRBD1 might be the D (5 bases). The CDR3 runs 14 residues. Trimming stripped 8 bases from V and 0 bases from J, with 13 bases between. The CDR3 is CASRKTAMNTEAFF. The CDR3 region has the DNA TGTGCCAGCCGCAAGACAGCGATGAACACTGAAGCTTTCTTT.

This clonotype was detected ten times or more. This chain links TRBV5-4 with TRBJ2-7; 7 positions match TRBD2. The ends lost 4 bases at V and 6 bases at J; junction bases unmatched: 13. The CDR3 length is 15 residues. The germline V gene encodes CDR1 SGHNT and CDR2 YYREEE (reference sequence). In nucleotides, the CDR3 is TGTGCCAGCAGCCCCCTAGGCGGGGGAGGAGGCGAGCAGTACTTC. The encoded protein is CASSPLGGGGGEQYF.

This clonotype came up many times. The chain combines TRBV7-9 with TRBJ2-2; D may be TRBD1 or TRBD2 (5 bases each). Germline CDR1 is SEHNR and CDR2 is FQNEAQ (reference sequence). V shed 7 bases and J shed 6 bases, with 15 bases lying between them. CDR3 size: 14 residues. The CDR3 DNA follows: TGTGCCAGCATCTCGGGGCTTGTGGCCGGGGAGCTGTTTTTT. Translation: CASISGLVAGELFF.

V usage is TRBV6-1 and J usage is TRBJ2-3, with TRBD2 matching 8 bases. The CDR3 contains 16 residues. V lost 8 bases, J lost 2 bases, and 12 bases stayed unmatched. Looked up from germline, CDR1 is MNHNS and CDR2 is SASEGT. The CDR3: CASLTLSGDYTDTQYF. In DNA form, the CDR3 reads TGTGCCAGCTTAACCCTTAGCGGGGACTACACAGATACGCAGTATTTT.

The J gene is TRBJ2-1, the V gene TRBV15; D is perhaps TRBD2 (6 bases). Germline-derived CDR1 and CDR2 are LNHNV and YYDKDF (reference sequence). The CDR3 length is 14 residues. The V and J ends lost 3 bases and 6 bases respectively, with 12 bases between them. The CDR3 region is CATSSMMGGNEQFF. The CDR3 nucleotides read TGTGCCACCAGCAGTATGATGGGGGGCAATGAGCAGTTCTTC.

This clonotype appeared many times. The V call is TRBV29-1, the J call TRBJ1-2, with D unresolved. CDR1 is SQVTM, CDR2 ANQGSEA, per germline. V lost 7 bases and J lost 7, with 16 bases in between. The CDR3 consists of 12 residues. CDR3 sequence (DNA): TGCAGCGGTATCGGTGGTTCGGCTGGCTACACCTTC. It encodes CSGIGGSAGYTF.

This clonotype was seen at least ten times. The chain recombines TRBV30 with TRBJ1-2, with a weak D call TRBD1 (5 bases). Per the germline V gene, CDR1 is GTSNPN and CDR2 is SVGIG (reference sequence). V lost 6 bases to trimming and J lost 5 bases, with 13 bases between them. The CDR3 is 12 amino acids. CDR3 DNA sequence: TGTGCCTGCTCCGGGACGGATTATGGCTACACCTTC. It specifies CACSGTDYGYTF.

This clonotype was seen ten or more times. V usage is TRBV7-9 and J usage is TRBJ1-5, with 8 bases lining up with TRBD1. The CDR3 is 15 residues long. The germline CDR1 and CDR2 sequences are SEHNR and FQNEAQ (reference sequence). V was clipped by 5 bases and J by 0 bases; unmatched bases: 3. This CDR3 reads CASSSGQGSNQPQHF. Written as DNA, the CDR3 is TGTGCCAGCAGCAGTGGACAGGGTAGCAATCAGCCCCAGCATTTT.

In its sample, this clonotype was seen many times. The chain carries TRBV6-6 and TRBJ2-3, with D perhaps given as TRBD1 or TRBD2 (5 bases each). CDR1 MNHNY and CDR2 SVGAGI come from the germline V gene (reference sequence). With 2 bases removed from V and 2 bases from J, the gap between germline ends came to 8 bases. The CDR3 is 14 residues long. The CDR3 loop is CASSYGTNTDTQYF. CDR3 in DNA: TGTGCCAGCAGTTACGGGACGAACACAGATACGCAGTATTTT.

As to this clonotype: An end of the junction differs from the germline gene, which may be a read error. The gene calls are TRBV6-2 or TRBV6-3 and TRBJ1-1, with TRBD1 identical over 10 bases. Germline lookup yields CDR1 MNHEY and CDR2 SVGEGT. There are 15 residues in the CDR3. The CDR3 DNA sequence: TGTGCCAGCAGGAGGGCCCGGGACAGGGGCACTGAAGTTTTCTTT. It specifies CASRRARDRGTEVFF.

This clonotype was recorded at least ten times. The V gene is TRBV5-1, the J gene TRBJ2-3, with a possible D match to TRBD2 (8 bases). V shed 5 bases and J shed 4 bases, with 17 bases lying between them. This CDR3 is built from 15 residues. CDR1 and CDR2 (germline): SGHRS, YFSETQ. This CDR3 is CASRLAGQSPDTQYF. The DNA for the CDR3 is TGCGCCAGCAGATTAGCGGGACAGAGCCCAGATACGCAGTATTTT.

This clonotype was recorded many times. The rearrangement links TRBV4-1 to TRBJ1-3; D not resolved. Trimming left V 4 bases short and J 0 bases short, with 7 bases between. There are 14 residues in the CDR3. Germline-derived CDR1 and CDR2 are MGHRA and YSYEKL. The CDR3 DNA follows: TGCGCCAGCAGCCCGGGAGGCTCTGGAAACACCATATATTTT. Its translation is CASSPGGSGNTIYF.

This clonotype was counted many times. The V call is TRBV7-9, the J call TRBJ2-1; 9 positions agree with TRBD1. The ends lost 5 bases at V and 7 bases at J; junction bases unmatched: 6. Germline V CDR1 and CDR2: SEHNR, FQNEAQ (reference sequence). This CDR3 comprises 14 residues. The CDR3 here is CASSPGTGRNEQFF. Here the CDR3 DNA reads TGTGCCAGCAGCCCGGGGACAGGGCGGAATGAGCAGTTCTTC.

This clonotype is categorized as medium-sized. A junction end diverges from the germline sequence, so it may reflect a read error. The chain combines TRBV6-2 or TRBV6-3 with TRBJ2-7; tentative D call: TRBD1 (6 bases). The germline CDR1 and CDR2 sequences are MNHEY and SVGEGT. The CDR3 runs 13 residues. For the CDR3, the DNA is TGTGCCAGCAGCGACGACTCCCTCGGGACACCACACTTC. Translated: CASSDDSLGTPHF.

This clonotype occurred many times. One junction end does not reproduce the germline sequence, and a read error may be involved. This chain links TRBV10-3 with TRBJ2-1; 9 bases match TRBD2. This CDR3 spans 15 amino acids. Germline V lookup: CDR1 ENHRY, CDR2 SYGVKD. The DNA of the CDR3 is TGTGCCATCCGTGATAGCGGGGGAAGGGGCAATGAGCAGTTCTTC. It encodes CAIRDSGGRGNEQFF.

This clonotype was detected ten times or more. The chain recombines TRBV11-2 with TRBJ1-4; possibly TRBD1 for D (5 bases). Trimming took off 3 bases at V and 11 bases at J, with 13 bases between the two ends. CDR3 length: 13 amino acids. Germline V gene data show CDR1 as SGHAT and CDR2 as FQNNGV. Written as DNA, the CDR3 is TGTGCCAGCAGCTTTCTTCAGGGTCGGAAACTGTTTTTT. This encodes CASSFLQGRKLFF.

The chain is built from TRBV30 and TRBJ2-7, with D possibly TRBD2 on 6 matching bases. The CDR3 sequence is 11 residues long. Germline loops: CDR1 GTSNPN, CDR2 SVGIG (reference sequence). Trimming removed 3 bases at V and 7 bases at J, with 10 bases between. The CDR3 sequence: CAWSPREEQYF. CDR3 sequence (DNA): TGTGCCTGGAGCCCTCGGGAGGAGCAGTACTTC.

This clonotype was counted only a few times. The J gene is TRBJ1-6, the V gene TRBV9; no clear D. The ends were cut back, 5 bases at V and 0 bases at J, with 12 bases in the middle. The CDR3 has 16 residues. CDR1 SGDLS and CDR2 YYNGEE come from the germline V gene. For the CDR3, the DNA is TGTGCCAGCAGTACCCCAGAGAGCTCCTATAATTCACCCCTCCACTTT. Its protein is CASSTPESSYNSPLHF.

This clonotype was counted many times. The rearrangement links TRBV20-1 to TRBJ1-1, with TRBD1 identical over 8 bases. CDR3 length equals 13 residues. The J segment lost 8 bases and the V segment lost 8 bases, leaving 13 bases of the junction unmatched. Germline V gives CDR1 DFQATT, CDR2 SNEGSKA (reference sequence). DNA for the CDR3: TGCAGTACAGAACGGACAGGGTACGGGGAAGCTTTCTTT. It specifies CSTERTGYGEAFF.

This clonotype counts as medium-sized. The rearrangement joins TRBV6-2 or TRBV6-3 to TRBJ2-1; D may be TRBD2 (6 bases). V lost 2 bases, J lost 8 bases, and 19 bases lay in between. CDR3 length: 16 amino acids. Germline-derived CDR1 and CDR2 are MNHEY and SVGEGT. The chain's CDR3 is CASSYGVGTGEDEQFF. The CDR3 nucleotides read TGTGCCAGCAGTTACGGGGTCGGGACTGGGGAGGATGAGCAGTTCTTC.

This clonotype was detected many times. This chain connects TRBV4-3 to TRBJ1-2; unclear D gene. The germline gives CDR1 LGHNA, CDR2 YSLEER. Trimming left V 1 base short and J 8 bases short, with 11 bases between. The CDR3 length is 13 residues. CDR3 region: CASSQVREGGYTF. The CDR3 bases are TGCGCCAGCAGCCAAGTTAGGGAAGGGGGCTACACCTTC.

This clonotype has a count of ten or more. The chain is built from TRBV12-3 or TRBV12-4 and TRBJ2-3; D may be TRBD1 or TRBD2 (5 bases each). The CDR3 length is 15 residues. V shed 5 bases and J shed 3 bases, with 15 bases lying between them. Here the CDR3 DNA reads TGTGCCAGCAGTCCGCGAGGGGACGGTACAGATACGCAGTATTTT. This encodes CASSPRGDGTDTQYF.